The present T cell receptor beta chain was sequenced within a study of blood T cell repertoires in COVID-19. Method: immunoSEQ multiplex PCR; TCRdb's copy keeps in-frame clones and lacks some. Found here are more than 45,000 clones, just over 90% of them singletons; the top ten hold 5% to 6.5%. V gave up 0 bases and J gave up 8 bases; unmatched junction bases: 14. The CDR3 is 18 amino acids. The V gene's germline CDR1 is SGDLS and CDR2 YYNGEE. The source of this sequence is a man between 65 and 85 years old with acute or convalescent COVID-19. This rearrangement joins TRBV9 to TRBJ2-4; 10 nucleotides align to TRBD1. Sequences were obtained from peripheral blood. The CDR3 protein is CASSVGDRGVVARDIQYF. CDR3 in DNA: TGTGCCAGCAGCGTAGGGGACAGGGGCGTCGTTGCGCGGGACATTCAGTACTTC.